A single sample gave rise to the 14 T cell receptor beta chains below, sequenced in a study of control samples from healthy donors and cancer patients. The data were produced by immunoSEQ multiplex PCR, yet TCRdb's version contains in-frame clones alone and is incomplete. The repertoire has tens of thousands of clones, 89% of them found once; the top ten carry approximately 6%. Sequencing used blood. Receptors originate from a man aged 50 to 59 in good health.

J is TRBJ2-7 and V is TRBV19, with 8 bases that match TRBD1. V was pared by 3 bases and J by 4 bases, with 11 bases of the junction left unmatched. CDR3 length: 16 amino acids. CDR1 and CDR2 from the germline V gene are LNHDA and SQIVND (reference sequence). The CDR3 nucleotides are TGTGCCAGTAGTATGAGGGCAGGGGGCGCAAGATACGAGCAGTACTTC. This codes for CASSMRAGGARYEQYF.

This clone was seen a few times. The rearrangement links TRBV7-8 to TRBJ1-5, with a possible D match to TRBD1 (6 bases). Trimming removed 1 base from V and 6 bases from J, with 10 bases in between. This CDR3 is built from 14 residues. Per germline, CDR1 SGHVS and CDR2 FQNEAQ. The CDR3 loop is CASSLGGASQPQHF. The CDR3 DNA follows: TGTGCCAGCAGCTTAGGGGGGGCGAGTCAGCCCCAGCATTTT.

V gene TRBV11-2 combines with J gene TRBJ2-2; 11 bases match TRBD2. CDR1 is SGHAT and CDR2 is FQNNGV in the germline V gene. J lost 6 bases, V lost 1 base, and 4 bases had no gene match. The CDR3 is made up of 16 amino acids. Here the CDR3 reads CASSLAGLAGPGELFF. CDR3 DNA sequence: TGTGCCAGCAGCTTAGCCGGACTAGCGGGCCCCGGGGAGCTGTTTTTT.

The rearrangement links TRBV21-1 to TRBJ2-6; TRBD2, the table's D call, was not compared with the DNA. TRBV21-1 is a documented pseudogene. The CDR3 has 14 amino acids. The CDR3 DNA follows: TGTGCCTCCAGCGTTAATTCCGGGGCCAACGTCCTGACTTTC. It codes for CASSVNSGANVLTF.

The chain recombines TRBV7-2 with TRBJ1-5, with D unclear. Germline V lookup: CDR1 SGHTA, CDR2 FQGNSA. Trimming stripped 2 bases from V and 3 bases from J, with 5 bases between. This CDR3 has 13 amino acids. Written as DNA, the CDR3 is TGTGCCAGCAGCTTACAGAACAATCAGCCCCAGCATTTT. It is translated as CASSLQNNQPQHF.

The J gene is TRBJ1-2, the V gene TRBV6-2 or TRBV6-3, with TRBD1 matching 10 bases. CDR1 is MNHEY, CDR2 SVGEGT, per germline. The CDR3 totals 13 residues. V dropped 6 bases and J dropped 7; count of bases not matched to a gene: 5. Here the CDR3 reads CASSRGTGAGYTF. CDR3 DNA sequence: TGTGCCAGCAGCCGCGGGACAGGGGCTGGCTACACCTTC.

This clone was found once. V usage is TRBV24-1 and J usage is TRBJ2-3; 7 bases are a match to TRBD1. The CDR3 sequence is 14 residues long. The trim removed 6 bases at V and 6 bases at J, leaving 8 bases unmatched. Germline lookup yields CDR1 KGHDR and CDR2 SFDVKD. CDR3 DNA: TGTGCCACCAGTCGGCCAGGGGGTTTGGATACGCAGTATTTT. Protein product: CATSRPGGLDTQYF.

The chain employs TRBV5-6 and TRBJ1-1; 9 positions agree with TRBD1. The CDR3 is 16 residues long. CDR1 is SGHDT, CDR2 YYEEEE, per germline. Trimming removed 4 bases from V and 5 bases from J; junction bases left unmatched: 12. Here the CDR3 reads CASSPQTGGSETEAFF. CDR3 bases: TGTGCCAGCAGCCCCCAGACAGGGGGATCGGAGACTGAAGCTTTCTTT.

The J gene is TRBJ1-1, the V gene TRBV29-1, with D possibly being TRBD1 (5 bases). CDR3 size: 10 residues. Per the germline V gene, CDR1 is SQVTM and CDR2 is ANQGSEA. Trimming took off 8 bases at V and 5 bases at J, with 9 bases between the two ends. CDR3 loop: CSPGATEAFF. The CDR3 DNA reads as TGCAGCCCTGGGGCAACTGAAGCTTTCTTT.

V usage is TRBV4-1 and J usage is TRBJ2-2; D gene uncertain. The CDR3 sequence is 15 residues long. V lost 9 bases to trimming and J lost 1 base, with 15 bases between them. Per the germline V gene, CDR1 is MGHRA and CDR2 is YSYEKL. CDR3 nucleotides: TGCGCCAGTCGCCTTACAGTTATGAACACCGGGGAGCTGTTTTTT. This gives the protein CASRLTVMNTGELFF.

The count of this clone is one. The chain recombines TRBV5-1 with TRBJ1-4; tentatively, D is TRBD1 (5 bases). This CDR3 contains 15 residues. V was pared by 4 bases and J by 5 bases, with 15 bases between. Germline CDR1 SGHRS, CDR2 YFSETQ. Written as DNA, the CDR3 is TGCGCCAGCAGCGTTGGAGACAGAGAAAATGAAAAACTGTTTTTT. Its protein product is CASSVGDRENEKLFF.

The V and J genes are TRBV11-3 and TRBJ2-1, with 7 bases identical to TRBD1. V was clipped by 1 base and J by 8 bases; unmatched bases: 8. The CDR3 runs 15 residues. Germline V gives CDR1 SGHNT, CDR2 YENEEA. The CDR3 nucleotides read TGTGCCAGCAGCTTAGGACAGGGTAGTTCCGATGAGCAGTTCTTC. This gives the protein CASSLGQGSSDEQFF.

The chain carries TRBV19 and TRBJ1-4; the match to TRBD1 covers 9 bases. Germline V gives CDR1 LNHDA, CDR2 SQIVND (reference sequence). The CDR3 loop spans 14 amino acids. Unmatched junction bases numbered 6, after V lost 4 bases and J lost 9 bases. For the CDR3, the DNA is TGTGCCAGTAGTAGGGACAGGGATCAAAAAAAACTGTTTTTT. This translates into CASSRDRDQKKLFF.

The chain's CDR3 is CASSFSGTDYGYTF. CDR3 coding DNA: TGTGCCAGCAGCTTCTCCGGGACAGACTATGGCTACACCTTC. The rearrangement links TRBV7-9 to TRBJ1-2, with 7 bases fitting TRBD1. V was pared by 3 bases and J by 3 bases, with 4 bases of the junction left unmatched. The V gene's germline CDR1 is SEHNR and CDR2 FQNEAQ (reference sequence). CDR3 length equals 14 residues.